Below are 4 T cell receptor beta chains sequenced from a single sample in a study of cytomegalovirus exposure and HLA in healthy donors. PCR was performed using 60 Vbeta and 13 Jbeta primers. The table came from immunoSEQ multiplex PCR; TCRdb's copy has only in-frame clones and leaves some out. Here the sample spans around 110,000 clones, approximately 79% being singletons. The sequencing sample was made of PBMCs. The receptors originated from a man between 60 and 75 years old in good health and CMV-seronegative.

V is TRBV5-1 and J is TRBJ2-2; tentatively, D is TRBD1 (6 bases). Germline loops: CDR1 SGHRS, CDR2 YFSETQ. Trimming pared 4 bases from V and 3 bases from J, leaving 19 bases between. This CDR3 spans 17 amino acids. CDR3 DNA: TGCGCCAGCAGCCAGGGGCCGACCTGGGGTGACACCGGGGAGCTGTTTTTT. Protein product: CASSQGPTWGDTGELFF.

This rearrangement joins TRBV5-4 to TRBJ2-3; 8 bases are a match to TRBD2. Germline V lookup: CDR1 SGHNT, CDR2 YYREEE (reference sequence). The V and J ends lost 1 base and 0 bases, in that order; junction bases with no gene match: 7. The CDR3 covers 17 residues. Here the CDR3 DNA reads TGTGCCAGCAGCTTGATCGGGGGGGGAACTAGCACAGATACGCAGTATTTT. This translates into CASSLIGGGTSTDTQYF.

V usage is TRBV5-4 and J usage is TRBJ2-6; 9 bases line up with TRBD1. CDR1 is SGHNT, CDR2 YYREEE, per germline (reference sequence). The CDR3 spans 17 residues. Trimming cost V 4 bases and J 2 bases; bases outside gene matches: 7. The CDR3 spells CASSAGQGIAGANVLTF. Written as DNA, the CDR3 is TGTGCCAGCAGCGCTGGACAGGGGATAGCTGGGGCCAACGTCCTGACTTTC.

V and J are TRBV5-1 and TRBJ2-1, with TRBD2 matching over 7 bases. Germline V gives CDR1 SGHRS, CDR2 YFSETQ. The V segment lost 4 bases and the J segment 5 bases; nucleotides outside the gene matches: 9. CDR3 length equals 15 residues. The CDR3 is CASSTFRREDNEQFF. DNA of the CDR3: TGCGCCAGCAGCACTTTTCGTCGGGAGGACAATGAGCAGTTCTTC.